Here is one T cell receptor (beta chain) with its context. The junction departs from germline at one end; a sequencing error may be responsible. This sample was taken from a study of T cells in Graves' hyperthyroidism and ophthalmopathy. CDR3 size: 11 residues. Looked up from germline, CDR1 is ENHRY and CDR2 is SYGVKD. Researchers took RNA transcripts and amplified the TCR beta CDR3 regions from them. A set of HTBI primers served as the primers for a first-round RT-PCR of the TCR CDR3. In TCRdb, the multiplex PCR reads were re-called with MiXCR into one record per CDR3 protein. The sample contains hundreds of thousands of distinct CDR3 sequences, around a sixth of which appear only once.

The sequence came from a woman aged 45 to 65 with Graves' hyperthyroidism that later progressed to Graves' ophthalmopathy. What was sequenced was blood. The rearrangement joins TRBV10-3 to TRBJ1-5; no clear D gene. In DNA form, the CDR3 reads TGTGTCATCGGGATTGATCAGCCCCAGCATTTT. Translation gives CVIGIDQPQHF.